Sequencing of this TCR beta chain was carried out in a study of human T cells and chemical hapten exposure. Time point noted: patch test 1, 2 weeks after DPC sensitization. Regarding treatment: therapeutic diphenylcyclopropenone sensitization with weekly scalp DPC. Sequencing started from total RNA isolated from unfractionated whole blood. The germline V gene encodes CDR1 SGHRS and CDR2 YFSETQ. The J segment lost 5 bases and the V segment lost 4 bases, leaving 8 bases of the junction unmatched. CDR3 length: 15 amino acids. MiXCR, run by TCRdb on the RACE reads, gives a single entry per CDR3 protein. This table holds tens of thousands of distinct CDR3 sequences, around 10% found once. Study-wide points: TCRs at a frequency above 1 in 1000 stayed unchanged with DPC sensitization.

This clonotype was detected a few times. Antigen specificity is unknown. The sample was whole blood, taken in connection with sensitization to the hapten diphenylcyclopropenone (DPC). The chain joins TRBV5-1 to TRBJ2-5, with 10 bases identical to TRBD1. This TCR was recovered from a woman aged 40 to 50 with alopecia areata. Some clones in this sample may be carry-over from other donors' samples. The CDR3, as DNA: TGCGCCAGCAGCGCGGCCGGGACAGGGGTCGAGACCCAGTACTTC. Protein: CASSAAGTGVETQYF.